This TCR beta chain was documented in a study of T cell responses to AZD1222 COVID-19 vaccine. Study-level information: The study pooled second doses at about 4 or about 12 weeks.

Study outcomes and limitations: Dominant at 160-218 and 743-854, vaccine-associated CD4 TCRs also spanned spike.

With respect to this clone: What it binds is not known.

Generated by immunoSEQ multiplex PCR, the TCRdb table keeps only in-frame clones and is missing some. The table records 100,000 or so clones, 90% to 95% of them present only once. This specimen was peripheral blood, taken on day 0 of AZD1222 vaccination. This receptor was obtained from an adult in good health.

In DNA, the CDR3 is TGTGCCAGCAGCAAAGAGTGTATCCAGGACCCCTACGAGCAGTACTTC. As protein: CASSKECIQDPYEQYF. The chain combines TRBV21-1 with TRBJ2-7. TRBV21-1 constitutes a pseudogene. The CDR3 covers 16 residues.